This T cell receptor (beta chain) stems from a study of T cells in Graves' hyperthyroidism and ophthalmopathy. The CDR3 regions of TCR beta were amplified from RNA transcripts. The HTBI primer set was used in a first-round RT-PCR of the TCR CDR3. MiXCR was run by TCRdb on the multiplex PCR reads, yielding one entry per CDR3 protein. The sample records roughly 300,000 distinct CDR3 sequences, under 25% being singletons. It was considered stable Graves' hyperthyroidism when ophthalmopathy did not progress within 18 months. PBMCs stemmed from less than 13 ml fresh peripheral blood. The CDR3 has 18 amino acids. The germline V gene has CDR1 SGHAT and CDR2 FQNNGV. The J segment lost 7 bases and the V segment lost 3 bases, leaving 10 bases of the junction unmatched.

This chain uses TRBV11-2 with TRBJ1-6; 12 nucleotides line up with TRBD1. The sequencing sample was made of blood. The source is a woman between 50 and 59 years old with Graves' hyperthyroidism. The CDR3 spells CASSLRDSGTGGNSPLHF. CDR3 nucleotide sequence: TGTGCCAGCAGCTTGCGAGATTCCGGGACAGGGGGCAATTCACCCCTCCACTTT.